This TCR beta chain was sequenced during a study of vaccination and CD4 T cells after COVID-19. Study in general: Median draw time for post-COVID samples was 80 to 110 days post-diagnosis (range 35 to 161).

Documented treatment: roughly ten-day PBMC culture with coronavirus spike peptide pools or control peptides (ViraFEST assay). First, ViraFEST expanded antigen-specific T cells with peptide pools, and next it sequenced the TCRs. In its sample, this clonotype was seen a few times. Its antigen is unknown. General observations from the study: From a median of about 21 to 40, SARS-CoV-2-reactive clonotypes increased, though not significantly.

Oncomine TCR Beta short-read sequencing was applied to DNA from cultured CD4+ T cells. TCRdb processed the PCR reads anew with MiXCR; each CDR3 protein has one entry. This table holds 9,500 to 15,000 distinct CDR3 sequences, 40% to 50% found once. The V gene's germline CDR1 is DFQATT and CDR2 SNEGSKA (reference sequence). The CDR3 contains 13 residues. Trimming cost V 3 bases and J 4 bases; bases outside gene matches: 0. The origin of this receptor is a human donor who had recovered from COVID-19. Source material: CD4+ T cells from blood, cultured in vitro. This sequence joins TRBV20-1 and TRBJ2-7; 13 nucleotides line up with TRBD2. This CDR3 is CSARGLAGYEQYF. The CDR3 DNA reads TGCAGTGCTAGGGGACTAGCGGGATACGAGCAGTACTTC.